This T cell receptor (beta chain) was profiled in a study of blood T cells in healthy people across ages. With a J-beta primer mix and a sample-barcoded 5' primer, a second PCR ran roughly 6 to 11 cycles. TCRdb processed the 5' RACE reads anew with MiXCR; each CDR3 protein has one entry. This table has 780,000 or so distinct CDR3 sequences, about 61% appearing once. CDR3 length: 14 amino acids. The V gene's germline CDR1 is DFQATT and CDR2 SNEGSKA (reference sequence). With V trimmed by 6 bases and J by 7 bases, 13 bases remained unmatched. The rearrangement uses TRBV20-1 and TRBJ1-2; TRBD1 matches 8 bases. What was sequenced was blood. The source of this sequence is a man aged 35-49 years in good health. CDR3 protein: CSALLPRGRGGYTF. The CDR3 DNA reads as TGCAGTGCCCTGTTGCCCAGGGGGCGAGGTGGCTACACCTTC.